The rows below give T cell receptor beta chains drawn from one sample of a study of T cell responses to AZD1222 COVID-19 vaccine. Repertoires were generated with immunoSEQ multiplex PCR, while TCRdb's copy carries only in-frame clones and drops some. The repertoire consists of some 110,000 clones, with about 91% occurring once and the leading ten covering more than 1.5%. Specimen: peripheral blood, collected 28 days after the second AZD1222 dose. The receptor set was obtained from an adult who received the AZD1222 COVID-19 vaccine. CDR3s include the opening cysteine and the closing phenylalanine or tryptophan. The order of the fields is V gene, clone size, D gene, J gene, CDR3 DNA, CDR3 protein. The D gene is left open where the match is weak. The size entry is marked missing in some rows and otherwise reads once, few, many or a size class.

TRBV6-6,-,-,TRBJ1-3,TGTGCCAGCTGGTCAGGAACTGGAAACACCATATATTTT,CASWSGTGNTIYF
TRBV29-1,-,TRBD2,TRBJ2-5,TGCAGCGGGTGGGCGTCCGGACTAGCGGGACAAGAGACCCAGTACTTC,CSGWASGLAGQETQYF
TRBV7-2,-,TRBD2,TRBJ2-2,TGTGCCAGCAGCGCCGGACTAGCAGACGCGAACACCGGGGAGCTGTTTTTT,CASSAGLADANTGELFF
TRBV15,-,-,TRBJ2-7,TGTGCCACCAGCCTAAATTACGAGCAGTACTTC,CATSLNYEQYF
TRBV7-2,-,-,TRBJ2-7,TGTGCCAGCAGCTTAGCGGCAGGGTTTCCCTACGAGCAGTACTTC,CASSLAAGFPYEQYF
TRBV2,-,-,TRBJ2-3,TGTGCCAGCAGGAGGCTAGCGCGAACCTTATCCACAGATACGCAGTATTTT,CASRRLARTLSTDTQYF
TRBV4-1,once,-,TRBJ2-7,TGCGCCAGCAGCCAAGAAACGACCCTGGACTACGAGCAGTACTTC,CASSQETTLDYEQYF
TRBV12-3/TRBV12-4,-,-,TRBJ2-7,TGTGCCAGCAACCGGGACTCGTCCTACGAGCAGTACTTC,CASNRDSSYEQYF
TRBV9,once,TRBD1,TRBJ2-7,TGTGCCCAGGGGGGACAGGGGTTTAACGAGCAGTACTTC,CAQGGQGFNEQYF
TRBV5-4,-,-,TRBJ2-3,TGTGCCAGCAGCCCCGAATACACAGATACGCAGTATTTT,CASSPEYTDTQYF
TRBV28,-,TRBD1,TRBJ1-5,TGTGCCAGCAGACGGACAGGGGACTATCAGCCCCAGCATTTT,CASRRTGDYQPQHF
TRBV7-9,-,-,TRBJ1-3,TGTGCCAGCAGCTTAGGGCTGGGGGTTACAGGCGGAAACACCATATATTTT,CASSLGLGVTGGNTIYF
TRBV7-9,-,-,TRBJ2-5,TGTGCCAGCAGCGGCGGGGCTGGGGAGACCCAGTACTTC,CASSGGAGETQYF
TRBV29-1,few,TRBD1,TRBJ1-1,TGCAGCGTCGCACAGGGGTGGGGGATGAACACTGAAGCTTTCTTT,CSVAQGWGMNTEAFF
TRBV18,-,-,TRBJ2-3,TGTGCCAGCTCACTTGACGACACAGATACGCAGTATTTT,CASSLDDTDTQYF
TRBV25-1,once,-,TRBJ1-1,TGTGCCAGCAGTGAAGCGGCAGTCCTGAACACTGAAGCTTTCTTT,CASSEAAVLNTEAFF
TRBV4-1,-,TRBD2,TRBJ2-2,TGCGCCAGCGCCCCTGTAGCGGGATTCACCGGGGAGCTGTTTTTT,CASAPVAGFTGELFF
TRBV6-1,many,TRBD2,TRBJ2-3,TGTGCCAGCAGTGAAGGGGAGGGTGGGGCAGATACGCAGTATTTT,CASSEGEGGADTQYF
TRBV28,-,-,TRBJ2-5,TGTGCCAGCAGACGGGACAACCGAAACCAAGAGACCCAGTACTTC,CASRRDNRNQETQYF
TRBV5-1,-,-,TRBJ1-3,TGCGCCAGCAGCCCCAGTGGGGGAAACACCATATATTTT,CASSPSGGNTIYF
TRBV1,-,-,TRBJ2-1,TGCACCAGCAAGGGACAGGGGAACAATGAGCAGTTCTTC,CTSKGQGNNEQFF
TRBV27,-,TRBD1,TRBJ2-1,TGTGCCAGCAGTTTAACGGGACAGCCAAATGAGCAGTTCTTC,CASSLTGQPNEQFF
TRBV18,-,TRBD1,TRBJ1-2,TGTGCCAGCTCACCGGGACAGGGTCATCGACGGGGCTACACCTTC,CASSPGQGHRRGYTF
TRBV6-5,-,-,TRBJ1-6,TGTGCCAGCAGCCAACAGGATATATCACCCCTCCACTTT,CASSQQDISPLHF
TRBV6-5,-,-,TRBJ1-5,TGTGCCAGCAGGGGGGCGGGGAACAATCAGCCCCAGCATTTT,CASRGAGNNQPQHF
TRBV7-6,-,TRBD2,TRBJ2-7,TGTGCCAGCAGCTTAGAACTAGCGGACTCCTACGAGCAGTACTTC,CASSLELADSYEQYF
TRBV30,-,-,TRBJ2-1,TGTGCCTGGAGCCCCATAGGGCTTAATGAGCAGTTCTTC,CAWSPIGLNEQFF
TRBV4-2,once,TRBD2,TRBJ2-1,TGTGCCAGCAGCCAAACCGGGACTAGCGTCTATGAGCAGTTCTTC,CASSQTGTSVYEQFF
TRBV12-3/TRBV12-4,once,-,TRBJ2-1,TGTGCCAGCAGTCCCTTCTCTGGGGCTGTCACAGTCTTC,CASSPFSGAVTVF
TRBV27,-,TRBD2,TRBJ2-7,TGTGCCAGCAGTTCGGGACTAGGGTGGTCCGAGCAGTACTTC,CASSSGLGWSEQYF
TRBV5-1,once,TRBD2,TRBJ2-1,TGCGCCAGCAGCTTGGACCACGTGCTAGCGGCTTACAATGAGCAGTTCTTC,CASSLDHVLAAYNEQFF
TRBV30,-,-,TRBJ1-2,TGTGCCTGGAGTGTTATCGGGGTAAATGGCTACACCTTC,CAWSVIGVNGYTF
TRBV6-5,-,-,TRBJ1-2,TGTGCCACCGGGGACTATGGCTACACCTTC,CATGDYGYTF
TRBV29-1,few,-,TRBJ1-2,TGCAGCGTTGTGTTTGGGGTCGGCTATGGCTACACCTTC,CSVVFGVGYGYTF
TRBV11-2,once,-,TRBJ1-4,TGTGCCAGCAGCCTACCGACGAGGAAAAAACTGTTTTTT,CASSLPTRKKLFF
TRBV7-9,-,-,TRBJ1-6,TGTGCCAGCAGCCCCCGGGACCGCGTTATAAGCTCCTATAATTCACCCCTCCACTTT,CASSPRDRVISSYNSPLHF
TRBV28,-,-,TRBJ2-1,TGTGCCAGCAGTTTAGCCAGTAGGAATGAGCAGTTCTTC,CASSLASRNEQFF
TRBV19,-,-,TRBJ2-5,TGTGCCAGTAGTACCCCGGGAGGAGACAGGGCAGAGACCCAGTACTTC,CASSTPGGDRAETQYF
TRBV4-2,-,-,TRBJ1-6,TGTGCCAGCAGCCAAGGGCCAGGGACGCTTGGTTCACCCCTCCACTTT,CASSQGPGTLGSPLHF
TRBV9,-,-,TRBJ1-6,TGTGCCAGCAGCCCCCAGATGACCCTTAATTCACCCCTCCACTTT,CASSPQMTLNSPLHF
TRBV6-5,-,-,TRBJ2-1,TGTGCCAGCAAAAGGACCTCCTACAATGAGCAGTTCTTC,CASKRTSYNEQFF
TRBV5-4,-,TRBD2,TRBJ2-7,TGTGCCAGCACCTTAGCGGGAGAGACCTACGAGCAGTACTTC,CASTLAGETYEQYF
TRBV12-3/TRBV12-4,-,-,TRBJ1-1,TGTGCCAGCAGCCTCAGGGTTAACACTGAAGCTTTCTTT,CASSLRVNTEAFF
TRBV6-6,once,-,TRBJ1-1,TGTGCCAGCAGTTACTCTGAGGGGTTGAACACTGAAGCTTTCTTT,CASSYSEGLNTEAFF